This entry features one T cell receptor beta chain sequence. This clonotype came up many times. The clone's antigen remains unknown. No much larger clone exists at a distance of one base, and base qualities are not known. These data are taken from a study of T cells in Graves' hyperthyroidism and ophthalmopathy (dated by TCRdb to the late 2010s). In the study overall: Peripheral blood samples were taken at initial diagnosis, before any treatment was given. After blood sampling, hyperthyroidism patients were treated with methimazole at a starting dose of 30 mg daily, and ophthalmopathy patients were treated with high-dose intravenous methylprednisolone. Whether ophthalmopathy could be predicted prospectively was tested in an independent validation cohort made up of some 20 hyperthyroidism patients plus 17 patients who later progressed to ophthalmopathy. The paper describes TCR Vbeta CDR3 sequencing of 135 peripheral blood samples, made up of 43 ophthalmopathy patients, approximately 76 hyperthyroidism patients and about 17 progressor patients. The 100 or so discovery patients were randomly divided into training and test sets at a 7:3 ratio. Thyroid tissue and blood T-cell repertoires from six Graves' hyperthyroidism patients were also compared in the study. TCR V-J signatures able to tell the groups apart were searched for in a discovery cohort of approximately 95 patients, of whom under 45 had Graves' ophthalmopathy and some 60 had stable Graves' hyperthyroidism.

The TCR beta CDR3 regions were amplified from RNA transcripts. The TCR CDR3 was subjected to a first round of RT-PCR using the HTBI primer set and the Qiagen OneStep RT-PCR kit. A second multiplex PCR round built the libraries, followed by size selection and purification. Paired-end sequencing of the libraries was performed with 100 bp reads on an Illumina HiSeq2000. The study's processing was this. SOAPnuke was used to process the raw data, removing reads that contained adapters or uncalled bases, had a mean Phred below 15, or lacked an exact match to the constant primer or identifier. High-quality paired reads were merged with COPE v1.2.5, and unique nucleotide sequences were defined as clonotypes. Clonotypes were aligned to IMGT TRBV, TRBD and TRBJ reference segments using MiTCR v1.1. Analysis was restricted to V-J combinations with a frequency above 0.0001, which covered 99.2% of repertoires. The TCS score was defined as F50 (clonal expansion) divided by E x V (chaos), with BLOSUM62-based TCRdist calculated between CDR3 peptides within each V-J. Welch's t-statistics and random forest reduced some 510 V-J features to around 14, which were used in a naive Bayes classifier (R e1071). TCRdb took the public reads, trimmed them with fastp at Q25, ran MiXCR for clone calling and kept in-frame beta chains. When rows share a CDR3 protein, they turn into one entry using the most common DNA and genes. What appears here as the V and J calls and clone size reflects TCRdb's work, not the paper's. The sample profile shows fewer than 600,000 distinct CDR3 sequences; under 15% of them were found once. The top ten clones comprise less than 20% of the sample.

CDR1 MNHEY and CDR2 SVGEGT are derived from the germline V gene. Clipping removes 6 bases from V and 4 bases from J, with 9 as the unmatched junction base count. The CDR3, cysteine through phenylalanine, is 15 amino acids long. The read is trimmed to its CDR3 DNA, 45 bases read in frame from base 1. The paper as a whole reports these results and caveats: In validation, the model predicted progression to ophthalmopathy with 55% to 71% sensitivity and 72% to 75% specificity, a median of approximately 6.7 months before onset. Ophthalmopathy was separated from stable hyperthyroidism by a 13 V-J signature model, with just over 85% sensitivity and 81% to 83% specificity obtained in cross-validation and 80%/75% obtained in testing. Sample size was not statistically predetermined, and blinding of investigators to group allocation was not performed. Blood samples also contained most of the expanded thyroid clonotypes (frequency above 0.001), which suggests that blood repertoires may reflect thyroid immune responses.

Stable Graves' hyperthyroidism was defined as the absence of progression to ophthalmopathy over 18 months of follow-up. Hyperthyroidism patients were newly diagnosed, with disease duration under 2 months, and aged 18 to 65 years. The study excluded patients with uncontrolled infections, other autoimmune diseases, pregnancy or lactation. Diagnoses relied on clinical symptoms, serum thyroxine and TRAb, thyroid ultrasound and orbital computed tomography. PBMCs were isolated from more than 9 ml of fresh peripheral blood by Ficoll-Paque density gradient centrifugation. Trizol reagent was used to extract total RNA, and RNA quality was then checked on an Agilent 2100 Bioanalyzer.

This receptor was obtained from a woman aged 18 to 35 with Graves' hyperthyroidism. Specimen: blood. The chain couples TRBV6-2 or TRBV6-3 to TRBJ2-7, with 10 bases aligning to TRBD2. The bases read TGTGCCAGCAGATCAGGACTAGCGGTGACTTACGAGCAGTACTTC. Protein translation: CASRSGLAVTYEQYF.